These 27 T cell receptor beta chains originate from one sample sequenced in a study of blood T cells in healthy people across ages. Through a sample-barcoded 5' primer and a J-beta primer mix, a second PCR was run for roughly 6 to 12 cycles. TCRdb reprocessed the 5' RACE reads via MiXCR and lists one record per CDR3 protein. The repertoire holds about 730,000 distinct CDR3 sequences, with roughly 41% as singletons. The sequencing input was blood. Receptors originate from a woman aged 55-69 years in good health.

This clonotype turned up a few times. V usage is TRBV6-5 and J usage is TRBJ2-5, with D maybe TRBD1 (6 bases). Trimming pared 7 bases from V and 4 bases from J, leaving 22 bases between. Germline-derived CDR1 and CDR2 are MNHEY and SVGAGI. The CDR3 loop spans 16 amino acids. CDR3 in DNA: TGTGCCAGCAAAAGTTATCTTTCAGGGGCGCGAGAGACCCAGTACTTC. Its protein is CASKSYLSGARETQYF.

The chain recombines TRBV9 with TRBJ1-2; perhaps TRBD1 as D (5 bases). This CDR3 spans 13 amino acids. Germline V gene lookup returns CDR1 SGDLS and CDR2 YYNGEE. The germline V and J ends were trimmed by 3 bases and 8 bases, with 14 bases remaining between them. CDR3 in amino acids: CASSARDHRGYTF. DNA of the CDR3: TGTGCCAGCAGCGCCCGGGACCACCGGGGCTACACCTTC.

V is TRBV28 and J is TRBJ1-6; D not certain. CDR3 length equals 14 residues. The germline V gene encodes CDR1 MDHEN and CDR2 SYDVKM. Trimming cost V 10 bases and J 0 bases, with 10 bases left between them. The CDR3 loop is CATYSSSYNSPLHF. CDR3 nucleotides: TGTGCCACATATTCGAGCTCCTATAATTCACCCCTCCACTTT.

The CDR3 here is CASSLRTGSVNEQFF. Written as DNA, the CDR3 is TGTGCCAGCAGCCTGCGGACAGGGTCTGTCAATGAGCAGTTCTTC. The V and J genes are TRBV7-9 and TRBJ2-1, with 8 bases fitting TRBD1. CDR1 is SEHNR, CDR2 FQNEAQ, per germline (reference sequence). The length of the CDR3 is 15 residues. The V gene end was trimmed by 5 bases and the J gene end by 6 bases; junction bases not matched to a gene: 9.

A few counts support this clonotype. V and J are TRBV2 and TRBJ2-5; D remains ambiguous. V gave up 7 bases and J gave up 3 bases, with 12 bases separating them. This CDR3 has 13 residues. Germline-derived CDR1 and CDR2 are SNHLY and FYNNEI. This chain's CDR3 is CASKVFLEETQYF. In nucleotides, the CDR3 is TGTGCCAGCAAAGTATTTTTGGAAGAGACCCAGTACTTC.

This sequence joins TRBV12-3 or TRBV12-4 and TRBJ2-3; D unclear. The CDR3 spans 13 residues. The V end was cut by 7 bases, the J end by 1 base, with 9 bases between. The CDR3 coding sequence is TGTGCCAGCACTCCCCCCGGCACAGATACGCAGTATTTT. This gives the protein CASTPPGTDTQYF.

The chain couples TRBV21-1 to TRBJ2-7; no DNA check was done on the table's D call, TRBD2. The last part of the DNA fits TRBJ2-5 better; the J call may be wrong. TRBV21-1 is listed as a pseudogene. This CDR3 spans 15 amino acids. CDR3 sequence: CASSPGGTKGKTQYF. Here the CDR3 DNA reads TGTGCCAGCAGCCCAGGAGGGACCAAAGGAAAGACCCAGTACTTC.

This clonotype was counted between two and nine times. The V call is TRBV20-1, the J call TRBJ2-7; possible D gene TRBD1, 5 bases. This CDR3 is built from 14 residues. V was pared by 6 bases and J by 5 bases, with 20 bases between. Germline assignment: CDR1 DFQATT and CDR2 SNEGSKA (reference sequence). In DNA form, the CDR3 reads TGCAGTGCCAGCCATTCCAACAAAGGGGACGAGCAGTACTTC. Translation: CSASHSNKGDEQYF.

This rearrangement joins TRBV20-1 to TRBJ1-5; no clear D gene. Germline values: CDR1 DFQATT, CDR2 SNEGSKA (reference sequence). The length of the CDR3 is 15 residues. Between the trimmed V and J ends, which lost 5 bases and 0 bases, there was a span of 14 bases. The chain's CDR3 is CSAPRAEHSNQPQHF. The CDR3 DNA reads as TGCAGTGCTCCAAGAGCCGAACATAGCAATCAGCCCCAGCATTTT.

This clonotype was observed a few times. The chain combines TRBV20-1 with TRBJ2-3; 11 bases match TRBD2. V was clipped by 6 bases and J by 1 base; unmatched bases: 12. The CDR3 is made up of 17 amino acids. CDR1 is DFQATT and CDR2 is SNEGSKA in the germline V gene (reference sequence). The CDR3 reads CSAPSSGRLGGTDTQYF. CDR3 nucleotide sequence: TGCAGTGCGCCGTCTAGCGGGAGGCTAGGGGGCACAGATACGCAGTATTTT.

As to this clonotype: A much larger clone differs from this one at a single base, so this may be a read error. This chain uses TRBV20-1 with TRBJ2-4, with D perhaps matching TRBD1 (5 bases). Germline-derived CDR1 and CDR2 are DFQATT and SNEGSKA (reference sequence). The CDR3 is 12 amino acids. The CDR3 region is CSARQGRNSQYF. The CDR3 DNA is TGCAGTGCTAGACAGGGCAGAAACAGTCAGTACTTC.

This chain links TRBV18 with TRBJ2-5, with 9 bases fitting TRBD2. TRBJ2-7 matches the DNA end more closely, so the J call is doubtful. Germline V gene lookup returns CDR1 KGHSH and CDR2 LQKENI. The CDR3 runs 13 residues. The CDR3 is CASSAGGVDEQYF. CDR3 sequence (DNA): TGTGCCAGCTCAGCGGGGGGGGTCGACGAGCAGTACTTC.

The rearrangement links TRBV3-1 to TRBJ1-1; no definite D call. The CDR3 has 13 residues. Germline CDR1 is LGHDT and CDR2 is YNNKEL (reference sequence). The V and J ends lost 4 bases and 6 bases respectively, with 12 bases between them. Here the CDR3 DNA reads TGTGCCAGCAGCCCCCTCGGGAGGGCTGAAGCTTTCTTT. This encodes CASSPLGRAEAFF. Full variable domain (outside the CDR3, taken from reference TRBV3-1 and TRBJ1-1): DTAVSQTPKYLVTQMGNDKSIKCEQNLGHDTMYWYKQDSKKFLKIMFSYNNKELIINETVPNRFSPKSPDKAHLNLHINSLELGDSAVYFCASSPLGRAEAFFGQGTRLTVV.

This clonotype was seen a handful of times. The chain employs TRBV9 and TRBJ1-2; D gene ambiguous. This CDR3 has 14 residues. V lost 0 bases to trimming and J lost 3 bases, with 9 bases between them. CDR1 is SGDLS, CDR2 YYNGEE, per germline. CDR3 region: CASSVAAVDYGYTF. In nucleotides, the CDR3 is TGTGCCAGCAGCGTAGCTGCAGTAGACTATGGCTACACCTTC.

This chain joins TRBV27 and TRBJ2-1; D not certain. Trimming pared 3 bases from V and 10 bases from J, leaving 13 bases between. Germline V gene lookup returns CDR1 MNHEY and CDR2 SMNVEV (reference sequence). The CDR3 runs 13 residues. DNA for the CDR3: TGTGCCAGCAGTTTCCTTCCATCCTACGAGCAGTTCTTC. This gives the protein CASSFLPSYEQFF.

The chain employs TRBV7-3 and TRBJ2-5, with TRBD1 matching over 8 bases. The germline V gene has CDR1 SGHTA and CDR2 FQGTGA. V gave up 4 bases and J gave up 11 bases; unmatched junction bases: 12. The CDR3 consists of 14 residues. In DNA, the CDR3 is TGTGCCAGCAGCTCAGGGGGCGAGCACAATGAGCAGTACTTC. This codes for CASSSGGEHNEQYF.

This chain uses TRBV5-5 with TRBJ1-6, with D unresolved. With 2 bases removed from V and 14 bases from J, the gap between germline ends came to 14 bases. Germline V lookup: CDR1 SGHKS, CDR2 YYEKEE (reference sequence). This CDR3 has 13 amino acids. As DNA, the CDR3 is TGTGCCAGCAGCTTCGGAGGGTCGAGTACCCTCCACTTT. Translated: CASSFGGSSTLHF. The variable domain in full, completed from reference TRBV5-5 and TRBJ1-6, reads DAGVTQSPTHLIKTRGQQVTLRCSPISGHKSVSWYQQVLGQGPQFIFQYYEKEERGRGNFPDRFSARQFPNYSSELNVNALLLGDSALYLCASSFGGSSTLHFGNGTRLTVT.

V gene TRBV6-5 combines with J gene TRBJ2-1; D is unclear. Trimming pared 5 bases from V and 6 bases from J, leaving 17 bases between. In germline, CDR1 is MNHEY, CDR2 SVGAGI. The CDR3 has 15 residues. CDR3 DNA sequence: TGTGCCAGCAGTCACCTAGTAAGCAAGGGCAATGAGCAGTTCTTC. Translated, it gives CASSHLVSKGNEQFF.

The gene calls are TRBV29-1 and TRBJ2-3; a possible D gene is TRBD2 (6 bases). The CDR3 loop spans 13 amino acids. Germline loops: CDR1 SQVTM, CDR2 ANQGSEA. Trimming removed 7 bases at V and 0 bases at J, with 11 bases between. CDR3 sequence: CSAVGGSTDTQYF. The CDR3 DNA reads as TGCAGCGCTGTAGGAGGGAGCACAGATACGCAGTATTTT.

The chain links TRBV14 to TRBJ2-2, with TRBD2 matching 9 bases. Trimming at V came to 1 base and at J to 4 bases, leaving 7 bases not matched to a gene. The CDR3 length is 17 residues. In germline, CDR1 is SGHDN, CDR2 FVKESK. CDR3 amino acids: CASSQGRTSGPTGELFF. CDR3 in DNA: TGTGCCAGCAGCCAAGGTCGTACTAGCGGGCCCACCGGGGAGCTGTTTTTT.

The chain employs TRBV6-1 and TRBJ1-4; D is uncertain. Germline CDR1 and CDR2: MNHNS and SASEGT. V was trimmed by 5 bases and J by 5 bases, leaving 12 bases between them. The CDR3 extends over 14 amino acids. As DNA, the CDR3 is TGTGCCAGCAGTTTCACGGGGAAGAATGAAAAACTGTTTTTT. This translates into CASSFTGKNEKLFF.

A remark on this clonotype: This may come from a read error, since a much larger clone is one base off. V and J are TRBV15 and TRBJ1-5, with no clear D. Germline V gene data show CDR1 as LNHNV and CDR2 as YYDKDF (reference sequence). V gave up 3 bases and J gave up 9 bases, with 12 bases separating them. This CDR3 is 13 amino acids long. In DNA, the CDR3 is TGTGCCACCAGCAGGGACCCCAATAGGCCCCAGCATTTT. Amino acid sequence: CATSRDPNRPQHF.

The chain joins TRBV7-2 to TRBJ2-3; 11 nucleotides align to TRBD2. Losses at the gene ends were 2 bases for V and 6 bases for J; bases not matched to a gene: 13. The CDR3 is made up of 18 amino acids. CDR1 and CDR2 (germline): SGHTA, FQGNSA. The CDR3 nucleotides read TGTGCCAGCAGCTTAAGCCCCACTAGCGGGGGTCGCCCCGATACGCAGTATTTT. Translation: CASSLSPTSGGRPDTQYF.

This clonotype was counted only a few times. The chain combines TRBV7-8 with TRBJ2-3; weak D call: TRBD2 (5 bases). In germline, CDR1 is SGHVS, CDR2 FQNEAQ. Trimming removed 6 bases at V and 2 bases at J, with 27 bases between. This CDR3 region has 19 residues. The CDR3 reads CASSVTVGLAQPSTDTQYF. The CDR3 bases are TGTGCCAGCAGTGTAACGGTCGGACTGGCACAACCTTCCACAGATACGCAGTATTTT.

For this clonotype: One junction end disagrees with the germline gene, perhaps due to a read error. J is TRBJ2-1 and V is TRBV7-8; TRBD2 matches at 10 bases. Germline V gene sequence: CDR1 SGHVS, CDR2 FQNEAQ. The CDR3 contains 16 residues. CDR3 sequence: CASSLPGTSAYNKQFF. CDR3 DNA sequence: TGTGCCAGCAGCCTGCCCGGGACTAGCGCCTACAATAAGCAGTTCTTC.

The CDR3: CASSVHNPATYEQYF. CDR3 sequence (DNA): TGCGCCAGCAGTGTTCATAACCCGGCTACCTACGAGCAGTACTTC. The chain is built from TRBV10-2 and TRBJ2-7; D is unresolved. The V gene lost 4 bases and the J gene lost 2 bases, with 15 bases spanning the gap. Germline V gene data show CDR1 as WSHSY and CDR2 as SAAADI. CDR3 length: 15 residues.

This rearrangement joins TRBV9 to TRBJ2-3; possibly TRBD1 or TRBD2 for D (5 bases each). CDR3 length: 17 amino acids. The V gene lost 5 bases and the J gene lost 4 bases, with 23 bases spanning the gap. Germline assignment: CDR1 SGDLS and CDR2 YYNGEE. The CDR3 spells CASSYRAGTSAADTQYF. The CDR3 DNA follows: TGTGCCAGCAGTTACAGAGCAGGGACCAGCGCAGCAGATACGCAGTATTTT.